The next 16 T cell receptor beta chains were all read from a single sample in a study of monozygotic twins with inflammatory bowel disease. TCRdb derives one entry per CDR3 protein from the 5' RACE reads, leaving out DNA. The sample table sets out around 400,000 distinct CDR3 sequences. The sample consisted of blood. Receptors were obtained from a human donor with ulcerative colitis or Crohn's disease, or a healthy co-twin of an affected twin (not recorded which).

The chain's CDR3 is CASSSGVTSGRGSTDTQYF. The rearrangement joins TRBV5-6 to TRBJ2-3; TCRdb's D call of TRBD2 is untestable without DNA. Germline V gene sequence: CDR1 SGHDT, CDR2 YYEEEE. The CDR3 spans 19 residues.

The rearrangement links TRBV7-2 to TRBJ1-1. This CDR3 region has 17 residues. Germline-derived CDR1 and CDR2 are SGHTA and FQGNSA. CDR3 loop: CASSLSWDRVQNTEAFF.

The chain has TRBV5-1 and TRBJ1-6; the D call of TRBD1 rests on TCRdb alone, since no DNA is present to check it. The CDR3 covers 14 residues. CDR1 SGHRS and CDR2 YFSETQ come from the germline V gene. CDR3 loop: CASSRDRERSPLHF. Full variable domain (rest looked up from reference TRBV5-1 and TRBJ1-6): KAGVTQTPRYLIKTRGQQVTLSCSPISGHRSVSWYQQTPGQGLQFLFEYFSETQRNKGNFPGRFSGRQFSNSRSEMNVSTLELGDSALYLCASSRDRERSPLHFGNGTRLTVT.

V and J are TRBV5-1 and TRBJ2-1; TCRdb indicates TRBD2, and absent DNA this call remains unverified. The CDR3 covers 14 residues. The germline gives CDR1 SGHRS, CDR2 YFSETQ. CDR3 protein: CASSLGGLANEQFF.

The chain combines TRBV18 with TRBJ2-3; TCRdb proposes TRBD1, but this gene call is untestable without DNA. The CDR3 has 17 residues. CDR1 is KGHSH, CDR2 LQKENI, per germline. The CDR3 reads CASSPGTGPSSTDTQYF.

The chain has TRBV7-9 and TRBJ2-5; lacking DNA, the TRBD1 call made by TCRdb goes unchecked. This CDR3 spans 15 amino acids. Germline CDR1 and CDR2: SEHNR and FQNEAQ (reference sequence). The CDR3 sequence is CASSAGQGFSGTQYF.

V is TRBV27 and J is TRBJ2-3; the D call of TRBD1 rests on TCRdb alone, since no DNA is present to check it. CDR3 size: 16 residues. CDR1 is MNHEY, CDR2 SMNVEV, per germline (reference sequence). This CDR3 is CASSLRGDTYTDTQYF.

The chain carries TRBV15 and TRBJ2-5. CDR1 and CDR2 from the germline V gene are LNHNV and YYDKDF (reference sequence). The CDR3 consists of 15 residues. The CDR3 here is CATRSLASLHETQYF.

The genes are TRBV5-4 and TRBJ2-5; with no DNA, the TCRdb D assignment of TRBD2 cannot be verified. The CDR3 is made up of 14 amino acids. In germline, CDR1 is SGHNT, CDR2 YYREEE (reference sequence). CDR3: CASSLNSGQETQYF.

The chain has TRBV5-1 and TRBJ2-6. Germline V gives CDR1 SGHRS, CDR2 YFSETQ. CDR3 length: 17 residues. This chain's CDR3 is CASSLFSGTSGANVLTF.

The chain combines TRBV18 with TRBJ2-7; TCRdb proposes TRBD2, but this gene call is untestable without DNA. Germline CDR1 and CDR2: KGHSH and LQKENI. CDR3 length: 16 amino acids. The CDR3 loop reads CASHEAGEGSSYEQYF.

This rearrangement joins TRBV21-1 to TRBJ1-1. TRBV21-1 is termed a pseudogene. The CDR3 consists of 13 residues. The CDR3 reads CASSKLEGTEAFF.

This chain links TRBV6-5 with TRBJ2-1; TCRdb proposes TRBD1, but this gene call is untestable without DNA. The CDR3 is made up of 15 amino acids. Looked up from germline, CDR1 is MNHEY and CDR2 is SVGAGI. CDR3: CASSLQGAGYNEQFF.

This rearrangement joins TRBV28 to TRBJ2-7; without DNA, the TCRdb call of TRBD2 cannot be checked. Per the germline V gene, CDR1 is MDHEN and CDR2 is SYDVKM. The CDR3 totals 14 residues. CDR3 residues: CASRREAGFYEQYF.

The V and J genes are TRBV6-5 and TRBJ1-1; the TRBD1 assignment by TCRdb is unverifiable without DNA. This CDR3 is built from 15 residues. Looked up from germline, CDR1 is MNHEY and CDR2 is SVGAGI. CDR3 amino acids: CASSYSTQGGTEAFF.

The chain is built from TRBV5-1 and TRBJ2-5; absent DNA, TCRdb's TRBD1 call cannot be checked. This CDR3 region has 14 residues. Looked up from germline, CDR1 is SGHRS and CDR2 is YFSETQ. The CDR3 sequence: CASSLEQGGETQYF.